These 24 T cell receptor beta chains were all obtained from the same sample, sequenced in a study of shared clonotypes between healthy human individuals. The method was immunoSEQ multiplex PCR; TCRdb's version includes in-frame clones alone and lacks a portion of them. The sample carries about 1 million clones, about three quarters recorded once. Sequenced input: memory CD4+ T cells sorted from blood. The subset is: CD45RA-negative fraction. The source is a man aged 18 to 30 in good health.

This clone was detected only once. The V call is TRBV18, the J call TRBJ2-7; the D gene is possibly TRBD1 (5 bases). The CDR3 is made up of 14 amino acids. Between the trimmed V and J ends, which lost 3 bases and 1 base, there was a span of 10 bases. Germline CDR1 KGHSH, CDR2 LQKENI. The CDR3 reads CASSPDSRSYEQYF. Written as DNA, the CDR3 is TGTGCCAGCTCACCCGACAGTCGGTCCTACGAGCAGTACTTC.

This clone was recorded at least ten times. The chain combines TRBV10-3 with TRBJ2-6, with unresolved D. Deletions cut 3 bases from V and 2 bases from J, with 14 bases between. Germline values: CDR1 ENHRY, CDR2 SYGVKD. There are 17 residues in the CDR3. CDR3 sequence: CAISDPPYSAGANVLTF. The DNA for the CDR3 is TGTGCCATCAGTGACCCCCCCTACAGCGCTGGGGCCAACGTCCTGACTTTC.

In the case of this clone: Additional DNA sequences in this sample encode the identical CDR3. The chain uses TRBV18 and TRBJ2-2; 7 bases are a match to TRBD1. From germline, CDR1 is KGHSH and CDR2 LQKENI. This CDR3 contains 15 residues. Trimming cost V 3 bases and J 3 bases; bases outside gene matches: 4. CDR3 in amino acids: CASSPRGPDTGELFF. The DNA for the CDR3 is TGTGCCAGCTCACCTAGGGGGCCGGACACCGGGGAGCTGTTTTTT.

This chain connects TRBV18 to TRBJ2-2; TRBD2 might be the D (6 bases). The germline gives CDR1 KGHSH, CDR2 LQKENI. Trimming took 3 bases from V and 4 from J, leaving 9 bases between them. The CDR3 has 14 residues. CDR3 DNA: TGTGCCAGCTCACCGGGACTCCCCACCGGGGAGCTGTTTTTT. It codes for CASSPGLPTGELFF.

The gene calls are TRBV7-8 and TRBJ1-1; 7 nucleotides line up with TRBD1. This CDR3 is 15 amino acids long. CDR1 and CDR2 (germline): SGHVS, FQNEAQ. The V and J ends lost 2 bases and 5 bases, in that order; junction bases with no gene match: 8. CDR3 region: CASSLTDRVLTEAFF. DNA of the CDR3: TGTGCCAGCAGCTTAACTGACAGGGTATTGACTGAAGCTTTCTTT.

The chain has TRBV11-3 and TRBJ2-7, with D perhaps given as TRBD1 or TRBD2 (5 bases each). Germline V gene lookup returns CDR1 SGHNT and CDR2 YENEEA. The V and J ends lost 9 bases and 2 bases respectively, with 20 bases between them. This CDR3 region has 15 residues. The CDR3 DNA sequence: TGTGCCAGTTGGGGCCAAATGGGGGTTGCCTACGAGCAGTACTTC. This translates into CASWGQMGVAYEQYF.

The chain recombines TRBV4-2 with TRBJ2-3; D gene unclear. The CDR3 length is 14 residues. Germline loops: CDR1 LGHNA, CDR2 YNFKEQ. The V gene lost 0 bases and the J gene lost 1 base, with 5 bases spanning the gap. The CDR3, as DNA: TGTGCCAGCAGCCAAGATGCCGGCACAGATACGCAGTATTTT. It codes for CASSQDAGTDTQYF.

The J gene is TRBJ2-5, the V gene TRBV7-6; D perhaps matches TRBD2 (6 bases). Germline V gene lookup returns CDR1 SGHVS and CDR2 FNYEAQ. This CDR3 has 15 residues. With 4 bases removed from V and 3 bases from J, the gap between germline ends came to 15 bases. CDR3 protein: CASSYRSEGEETQYF. The DNA of the CDR3 is TGTGCCAGCAGCTACAGATCGGAGGGAGAAGAGACCCAGTACTTC.

Worth noting for this clone: Since a much larger clone is just one base distant, this may be a read error. The chain has TRBV14 and TRBJ2-7; 7 positions match TRBD2. The CDR3 length is 11 residues. The ends lost 4 bases at V and 7 bases at J; junction bases unmatched: 1. Looked up from germline, CDR1 is SGHDN and CDR2 is FVKESK. The CDR3 here is CASSPGREQYF. The CDR3 nucleotides are TGTGCCAGCAGCCCCGGGAGGGAGCAGTACTTC.

This clone was seen more than once but under ten times. The V gene is TRBV14, the J gene TRBJ1-1, with TRBD1 matching 7 bases. The CDR3 totals 16 residues. The ends lost 2 bases at V and 4 bases at J; junction bases unmatched: 10. Germline assignment: CDR1 SGHDN and CDR2 FVKESK. The CDR3: CASSQRAPGGGTEAFF. The CDR3 region has the DNA TGTGCCAGCAGCCAAAGGGCCCCAGGGGGTGGCACTGAAGCTTTCTTT.

The chain couples TRBV5-1 to TRBJ2-1, with TRBD2 matching 7 bases. The V and J ends lost 5 bases and 1 base, in that order; junction bases with no gene match: 3. The CDR3 loop spans 14 amino acids. CDR1 and CDR2 (germline): SGHRS, YFSETQ. The CDR3 protein is CASSTGGSYNEQFF. DNA for the CDR3: TGCGCCAGCAGTACGGGAGGATCCTACAATGAGCAGTTCTTC. The variable domain in full, with the rest retrieved from reference TRBV5-1 and TRBJ2-1, is KAGVTQTPRYLIKTRGQQVTLSCSPISGHRSVSWYQQTPGQGLQFLFEYFSETQRNKGNFPGRFSGRQFSNSRSEMNVSTLELGDSALYLCASSTGGSYNEQFFGPGTRLTVL.

CDR3 in amino acids: CASSRTGGSSPLHF. In DNA form, the CDR3 reads TGTGCCAGCAGTCGGACAGGGGGAAGTTCACCCCTCCACTTT. This sequence joins TRBV6-5 and TRBJ1-6; 10 positions match TRBD1. The CDR3 is 14 amino acids. Unmatched junction bases numbered 4, after V lost 5 bases and J lost 9 bases. The germline CDR1 and CDR2 sequences are MNHEY and SVGAGI.

This clone occurred once. The chain couples TRBV6-6 to TRBJ2-7; D is perhaps TRBD2 (5 bases). Trimming removed 9 bases from V and 6 bases from J, with 21 bases in between. The CDR3 sequence is 14 residues long. CDR1 and CDR2 (germline): MNHNY, SVGAGI (reference sequence). The CDR3 protein is CASGGVTTPPEQYF. DNA of the CDR3: TGTGCCAGTGGTGGAGTGACTACCCCCCCCGAGCAGTACTTC.

The V call is TRBV9, the J call TRBJ1-1; TRBD1 is a possible D gene (5 bases). V was clipped by 1 base and J by 1 base, with 11 bases between them. The CDR3 runs to 15 residues. Germline-derived CDR1 and CDR2 are SGDLS and YYNGEE. The CDR3 spells CASSVKGQTNTEAFF. Here the CDR3 DNA reads TGTGCCAGCAGCGTAAAGGGGCAGACGAACACTGAAGCTTTCTTT.

The chain uses TRBV6-6 and TRBJ1-2; D is unresolved. Germline V CDR1 and CDR2: MNHNY, SVGAGI (reference sequence). Deletions cut 4 bases from V and 0 bases from J, with 15 bases between. The CDR3 covers 16 residues. The CDR3 reads CASSSPQPGPNYGYTF. CDR3 DNA: TGTGCCAGCAGTTCCCCCCAGCCGGGTCCTAACTATGGCTACACCTTC.

The chain has TRBV11-3 and TRBJ1-1, with D tentatively TRBD1 (5 bases). V lost 5 bases and J lost 0, with 10 bases in between. The germline CDR1 and CDR2 sequences are SGHNT and YENEEA. This CDR3 is built from 14 residues. The CDR3 is CASSPGTVNTEAFF. For the CDR3, the DNA is TGTGCCAGCAGCCCAGGGACCGTGAACACTGAAGCTTTCTTT.

This clone was recorded only once. The CDR3 protein is CASRGGLVHEQFF. In DNA, the CDR3 is TGTGCCAGCAGGGGGGGACTAGTCCATGAGCAGTTCTTC. The chain carries TRBV27 and TRBJ2-1, with 8 bases fitting TRBD2. CDR1 and CDR2 from the germline V gene are MNHEY and SMNVEV (reference sequence). After removal of 6 bases from V and 8 bases from J, the junction contained 6 bases not matched to a gene. The CDR3 runs 13 residues.

The chain joins TRBV4-1 to TRBJ1-5; no definite D call. Deletions cut 1 base from V and 0 bases from J, with 7 bases between. CDR1 and CDR2 from the germline V gene are MGHRA and YSYEKL. This CDR3 contains 15 residues. This CDR3 is CASSQGYDSNQPQHF. CDR3 bases: TGCGCCAGCAGCCAAGGATACGATAGCAATCAGCCCCAGCATTTT.

The V gene is TRBV4-3, the J gene TRBJ2-3; D might be TRBD2 (5 bases). Germline CDR1 reads LGHNA; CDR2 reads YSLEER. The CDR3 sequence is 14 residues long. The ends were cut back, 4 bases at V and 4 bases at J, with 12 bases in the middle. CDR3 sequence: CASSLSGVPDTQYF. The CDR3, as DNA: TGCGCCAGCAGCCTCAGCGGCGTCCCAGATACGCAGTATTTT.

This clone occurred a few times. The J gene is TRBJ1-2, the V gene TRBV7-2, with TRBD1 matching over 7 bases. Trimming cost V 6 bases and J 4 bases; bases outside gene matches: 5. CDR3 length equals 13 residues. Looked up from germline, CDR1 is SGHTA and CDR2 is FQGNSA. DNA of the CDR3: TGTGCCAGCAGTAAGGGACAGCTCTATGGCTACACCTTC. Residues: CASSKGQLYGYTF.

The chain has TRBV2 and TRBJ2-2, with D possibly being TRBD1 or TRBD2 (5 bases each). In germline, CDR1 is SNHLY, CDR2 FYNNEI. The CDR3 totals 12 residues. Trimming cost V 7 bases and J 5 bases, with 8 bases left between them. The CDR3 region is CASTWGTGELFF. The DNA of the CDR3 is TGTGCCAGCACTTGGGGGACCGGGGAGCTGTTTTTT.

As regards this clone: A read error likely explains this, since a far larger clone differs by one base. Other DNA variants within this sample encode the same CDR3. The genes are TRBV10-1 and TRBJ1-3, with D uncertain. The CDR3 contains 14 residues. The V end lost 2 bases, the J end lost 0 bases, and 5 bases lay between the germline ends. CDR1 and CDR2 from the germline V gene are WNHNN and SYGVQD (reference sequence). The CDR3 loop is CASSERGSGNTIYF. The CDR3 nucleotides are TGCGCCAGCAGTGAGCGGGGCTCTGGAAACACCATATATTTT.

The chain carries TRBV11-3 and TRBJ1-1; D perhaps matches TRBD1 (5 bases). Trimming took off 0 bases at V and 2 bases at J, with 10 bases between the two ends. The CDR3 covers 15 residues. Germline values: CDR1 SGHNT, CDR2 YENEEA. The CDR3 coding sequence is TGTGCCAGCAGCTTAGACAGGGCCTTTAACACTGAAGCTTTCTTT. Protein: CASSLDRAFNTEAFF. The whole variable domain, filled in from reference TRBV11-3 and TRBJ1-1, reads EAGVVQSPRYKIIEKKQPVAFWCNPISGHNTLYWYLQNLGQGPELLIRYENEEAVDDSQLPKDRFSAERLKGVDSTLKIQPAELGDSAVYLCASSLDRAFNTEAFFGQGTRLTVV.

The V and J genes are TRBV6-5 and TRBJ1-1; D not resolved. CDR3 length: 13 residues. V lost 7 bases to trimming and J lost 2 bases, with 11 bases between them. In germline, CDR1 is MNHEY, CDR2 SVGAGI. CDR3 sequence reads: CASNSNDNTEAFF. Written as DNA, the CDR3 is TGTGCCAGCAACTCGAATGATAACACTGAAGCTTTCTTT.